This T cell receptor (beta chain) is from a study of beta chain features in type 1 diabetes. Study observations and caveats: Patients and controls would share equally any PCR tilt toward shorter templates. Patients' naive, central memory and regulatory TCRB repertoires appeared more alike than those of healthy donors.

Expressed TCRB transcripts were sequenced, since all the RNA that had been isolated was reverse transcribed. This table comes from immunoSEQ multiplex PCR, and its TCRdb copy is limited to in-frame clones, with some not included. Among under 900,000 clones, about a sixth were seen once, and the ten largest hold 0.02% to 0.03%. In this sample, this clone turned up a few times. Its antigen is not known. The TCR comes from a young woman in good health. The source material was naive CD4+ T cells from blood.

The CDR3 loop reads CASSVRGASYEQYF. The CDR3 nucleotides are TGTGCCAGCAGTGTTCGGGGGGCGTCCTACGAGCAGTACTTC. The rearrangement uses TRBV2 and TRBJ2-7; D perhaps matches TRBD2 (7 bases). CDR1 and CDR2 from the germline V gene are SNHLY and FYNNEI. The CDR3 consists of 14 residues. V lost 4 bases and J 1 base, leaving 11 bases between the germline ends.